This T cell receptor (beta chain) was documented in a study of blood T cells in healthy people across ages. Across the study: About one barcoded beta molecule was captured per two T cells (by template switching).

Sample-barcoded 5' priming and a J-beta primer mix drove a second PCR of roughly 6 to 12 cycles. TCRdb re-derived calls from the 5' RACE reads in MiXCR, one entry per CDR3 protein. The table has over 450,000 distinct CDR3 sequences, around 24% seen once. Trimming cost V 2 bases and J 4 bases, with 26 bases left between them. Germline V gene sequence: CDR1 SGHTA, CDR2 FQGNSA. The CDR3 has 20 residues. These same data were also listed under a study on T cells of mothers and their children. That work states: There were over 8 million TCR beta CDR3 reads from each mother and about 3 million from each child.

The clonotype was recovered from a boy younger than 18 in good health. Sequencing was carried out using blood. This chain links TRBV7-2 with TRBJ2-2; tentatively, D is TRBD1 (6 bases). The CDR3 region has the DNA TGTGCCAGCAGCTTATCCTCATGGGTGGGGGCCTCCGTGAGCACCGGGGAGCTGTTTTTT. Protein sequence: CASSLSSWVGASVSTGELFF.